These 25 T cell receptor beta chains were sequenced from one sample in a study of T cell repertoires in cytomegalovirus infection. Via MiXCR, TCRdb re-called the reads, giving one row per CDR3 protein. The sample yields fewer than 350,000 distinct CDR3 sequences, 8% to 9.5% seen once. Specimen: PBMCs. The receptors were sampled from a human donor in good health (CMV status not recorded). Some clones in this sample may be carry-over from other donors' samples.

This chain connects TRBV7-2 to TRBJ2-3, with D perhaps matching TRBD2 (5 bases). Trimming cost V 5 bases and J 0 bases, with 21 bases left between them. The V gene's germline CDR1 is SGHTA and CDR2 FQGNSA. The CDR3 has 18 amino acids. For the CDR3, the DNA is TGTGCCAGCAGCGAACCCCGATACGGACTGATGAGCACAGATACGCAGTATTTT. It encodes CASSEPRYGLMSTDTQYF.

This chain links TRBV30 with TRBJ2-7; D unresolved. The CDR3 covers 13 residues. The germline CDR1 and CDR2 sequences are GTSNPN and SVGIG (reference sequence). Deletions cut 0 bases from V and 7 bases from J, with 13 bases between. Here the CDR3 reads CAWSVPTLGEQYF. The CDR3 DNA reads as TGTGCCTGGAGTGTACCAACCCTTGGGGAGCAGTACTTC.

This sequence joins TRBV28 and TRBJ2-5; tentative D call: TRBD1 (6 bases). The CDR3 spans 14 residues. CDR1 is MDHEN and CDR2 is SYDVKM in the germline V gene. Deletions cut 3 bases from V and 6 bases from J, with 14 bases between. Written as DNA, the CDR3 is TGTGCCAGCAGTTTGAAAAACAGGGCAAAGACCCAGTACTTC. Protein product: CASSLKNRAKTQYF.

The chain uses TRBV5-1 and TRBJ2-7; TRBD1 agrees at 8 bases. CDR3 length equals 15 residues. Germline V lookup: CDR1 SGHRS, CDR2 YFSETQ. The V segment lost 0 bases and the J segment 3 bases; nucleotides outside the gene matches: 5. The CDR3 is CASSLGTGSFYEQYF. CDR3 nucleotides: TGCGCCAGCAGCTTGGGGACAGGGTCTTTCTACGAGCAGTACTTC.

The chain carries TRBV6-1 and TRBJ2-1; D might be TRBD1 (7 bases). CDR3 length: 14 residues. Trimming removed 9 bases at V and 10 bases at J, with 22 bases between. Germline V gene data show CDR1 as MNHNS and CDR2 as SASEGT. The CDR3 DNA reads TGTGCCAGTGACAGACAGGGACTCTTTTTGGAGCAGTTCTTC. This codes for CASDRQGLFLEQFF.

This clonotype was counted ten times or more. The chain carries TRBV7-2 and TRBJ2-4; TRBD1 matches 8 bases. This CDR3 comprises 16 residues. V was clipped by 4 bases and J by 6 bases; unmatched bases: 11. Germline V gene sequence: CDR1 SGHTA, CDR2 FQGNSA. CDR3 nucleotide sequence: TGTGCCAGCAGCTACGACTCCGGGACAGGAGGAAACATTCAGTACTTC. Protein sequence: CASSYDSGTGGNIQYF.

The chain uses TRBV27 and TRBJ2-7; a possible D gene is TRBD1 (5 bases). Germline loops: CDR1 MNHEY, CDR2 SMNVEV (reference sequence). The CDR3 contains 14 residues. V dropped 6 bases and J dropped 4 bases, with 16 bases sitting between them. The CDR3, as DNA: TGTGCCAGCAGCCAACCCTCGACAGATTACGAGCAGTACTTC. It is translated as CASSQPSTDYEQYF.

This clonotype was picked up a small number of times. The chain recombines TRBV7-6 with TRBJ2-1; D call uncertain. The CDR3 length is 14 residues. Germline-derived CDR1 and CDR2 are SGHVS and FNYEAQ. V dropped 5 bases and J dropped 3 bases, with 11 bases sitting between them. DNA for the CDR3: TGTGCCAGCAGCCTCCGATCCAACTACAATGAGCAGTTCTTC. Encoded protein: CASSLRSNYNEQFF.

This chain connects TRBV12-3 or TRBV12-4 to TRBJ1-6; the match to TRBD1 covers 10 bases. This CDR3 comprises 12 residues. V lost 6 bases and J lost 13; bases outside the gene matches: 3. CDR3 nucleotide sequence: TGTGCCAGCAGGGGACAGGGGCTCCCCCTCCACTTT. Amino acid sequence: CASRGQGLPLHF.

This clonotype was found a few times. Germline and junction disagree at one end, which may indicate a read error. The V call is TRBV4-1, the J call TRBJ1-2; D not resolved. The CDR3 loop spans 15 amino acids. CDR1 is MGHRA and CDR2 is YSYEKL in the germline V gene. CDR3 sequence reads: CASSQASSGNYGYTF. In nucleotides, the CDR3 is TGTGCCAGCAGCCAAGCCTCTTCGGGGAACTATGGCTACACCTTC.

This clonotype was counted only a few times. This sequence joins TRBV10-3 and TRBJ1-4; D is unresolved. The germline V and J ends were trimmed by 11 bases and 6 bases, with 13 bases remaining between them. Germline V gives CDR1 ENHRY, CDR2 SYGVKD. This CDR3 comprises 12 residues. The CDR3 bases are TGTGCCCCCTCGGAGCTAGATGAAAAACTGTTTTTT. This translates into CAPSELDEKLFF.

As for this clonotype: One end of the junction does not line up with germline, which may come from a read error. The chain links TRBV12-3 or TRBV12-4 to TRBJ1-5, with TRBD1 as a possible D gene (6 bases). This CDR3 region has 14 residues. CDR3 in DNA: TGTGCCAACAGTTTTTCGGGGGCGCGGCAGCCCCAGCATTTT. Residues: CANSFSGARQPQHF.

This clonotype was counted a few times. V and J are TRBV12-3 or TRBV12-4 and TRBJ2-7, with 7 positions matching TRBD2. V was pared by 2 bases and J by 6 bases, with 7 bases of the junction left unmatched. CDR3 length: 14 amino acids. The CDR3 loop is CASSLWGTIIEQYF. The CDR3 DNA sequence: TGTGCCAGCAGTTTATGGGGGACTATAATCGAGCAGTACTTC.

The chain couples TRBV6-2 or TRBV6-3 to TRBJ1-6; 10 nucleotides align to TRBD1. CDR1 and CDR2 from the germline V gene are MNHEY and SVGEGT. The CDR3 has 18 residues. Unmatched junction bases numbered 18, after V lost 6 bases and J lost 10 bases. CDR3 bases: TGTGCCAGCAGACAACGACAGGGGGCGATTAAAATAAAATCACCCCTCCACTTT. Protein sequence: CASRQRQGAIKIKSPLHF.

This clonotype was observed at least ten times. The chain is built from TRBV4-2 and TRBJ2-1, with D hard to call. The germline V gene encodes CDR1 LGHNA and CDR2 YNFKEQ. V gave up 0 bases and J gave up 0 bases, with 27 bases separating them. This CDR3 comprises 22 residues. CDR3 coding DNA: TGTGCCAGCAGCCAAGATCAAAGAGGCAGGCCAAAGTACCGAAGCTCCTACAATGAGCAGTTCTTC. Its protein is CASSQDQRGRPKYRSSYNEQFF.

This clonotype has at least ten counts. CDR3 in amino acids: CASSEGGGGSNQPQHF. The CDR3 region has the DNA TGTGCCAGCAGTGAAGGTGGGGGGGGCAGCAATCAGCCCCAGCATTTT. The genes are TRBV6-1 and TRBJ1-5, with D perhaps matching TRBD1 (6 bases). This CDR3 has 16 residues. Trimming stripped 1 base from V and 1 base from J, with 11 bases between. Germline V lookup: CDR1 MNHNS, CDR2 SASEGT.

This clonotype has just a few counts. V is TRBV10-3 and J is TRBJ1-6; the match to TRBD1 covers 7 bases. CDR1 ENHRY and CDR2 SYGVKD come from the germline V gene. The CDR3 sequence is 13 residues long. The J segment lost 7 bases and the V segment lost 6 bases, leaving 3 bases of the junction unmatched. As DNA, the CDR3 is TGTGCCATCAGGGACAGGCCAAATTCACCCCTCCACTTT. Protein sequence: CAIRDRPNSPLHF.

This clonotype was found many times. The chain employs TRBV7-2 and TRBJ2-7; TRBD1 matches at 7 bases. After removal of 5 bases from V and 5 bases from J, the junction contained 15 bases not matched to a gene. CDR3 length: 16 residues. Per germline, CDR1 SGHTA and CDR2 FQGNSA. The CDR3 bases are TGTGCCAGCAGCACCAGCTCTACAGGGGTTCAAAACGAGCAGTACTTC. Protein product: CASSTSSTGVQNEQYF.

The rearrangement uses TRBV27 and TRBJ2-2; D gene ambiguous. Germline values: CDR1 MNHEY, CDR2 SMNVEV (reference sequence). This CDR3 has 13 amino acids. V was cut by 6 bases and J by 7 bases, with 12 bases left in between. In DNA, the CDR3 is TGTGCCAGCAGCCCCGGATATGTCGGGGAGCTGTTTTTT. It codes for CASSPGYVGELFF.

V usage is TRBV7-3 and J usage is TRBJ2-3, with 7 bases that match TRBD1. The V gene's germline CDR1 is SGHTA and CDR2 FQGTGA. This CDR3 region has 17 residues. V shed 1 base, J shed 1 base, and the junction held 8 bases outside the gene matches. CDR3 sequence (DNA): TGTGCCAGCAGCTTAAGGGCCAGGGGGTACGGCACAGATACGCAGTATTTT. This codes for CASSLRARGYGTDTQYF.

In its sample, this clonotype was seen a few times. The chain has TRBV5-4 and TRBJ1-1; 8 bases align to TRBD1. There are 16 residues in the CDR3. CDR1 SGHNT and CDR2 YYREEE come from the germline V gene (reference sequence). Trimming took 0 bases from V and 1 from J; bases not matched to a gene: 5. The DNA for the CDR3 is TGTGCCAGCAGCTTGGCCAGGGGGCCCAGGAACACTGAAGCTTTCTTT. Its translation is CASSLARGPRNTEAFF.

This clonotype turned up a few times. The chain links TRBV12-3 or TRBV12-4 to TRBJ2-7, with 10 bases aligning to TRBD2. The V and J ends lost 5 bases and 0 bases, in that order; junction bases with no gene match: 10. The CDR3 totals 17 residues. CDR3 amino acids: CASSPSTSGMSSYEQYF. The CDR3 DNA reads TGTGCCAGCAGTCCCAGCACTAGCGGGATGAGCTCCTACGAGCAGTACTTC.

This clonotype came up many times. The V call is TRBV6-2 or TRBV6-3, the J call TRBJ2-1, with 8 bases that match TRBD2. Germline-derived CDR1 and CDR2 are MNHEY and SVGEGT. Trimming removed 2 bases from V and 3 bases from J; junction bases left unmatched: 6. This CDR3 spans 16 amino acids. The CDR3 sequence: CASSYGAGGNYNEQFF. CDR3 in DNA: TGTGCCAGCAGTTACGGGGCGGGAGGAAACTACAATGAGCAGTTCTTC.

The CDR3: CASSFWEKEQFF. For the CDR3, the DNA is TGTGCCAGCAGTTTCTGGGAAAAAGAGCAGTTCTTC. The chain joins TRBV27 to TRBJ2-1; D call uncertain. The CDR3 sequence is 12 residues long. CDR1 is MNHEY and CDR2 is SMNVEV in the germline V gene (reference sequence). V dropped 3 bases and J dropped 10 bases, with 10 bases sitting between them.

The table lists this clonotype with many counts. This chain uses TRBV7-6 with TRBJ2-1; 12 nucleotides align to TRBD1. Germline trimming cut 1 base from V and 7 bases from J; bases unmatched to any gene: 8. CDR1 and CDR2 from the germline V gene are SGHVS and FNYEAQ. The CDR3 length is 17 residues. CDR3 region: CASSLDGRDRGLNEQFF. In nucleotides, the CDR3 is TGTGCCAGCAGCTTAGACGGTCGGGACAGGGGGCTAAATGAGCAGTTCTTC.